This T cell receptor (beta chain) was captured by sequencing in a study of PD-1 blockade in mismatch repair-deficient tumors. All patients were mismatch repair deficient, assessed by either PCR or immunohistochemistry. Data came from immunoSEQ multiplex PCR; TCRdb stores just in-frame clones and leaves some out. The sample comprises roughly 79,000 clones, 65% to 85% of which are singletons, and approximately 5.5% rests with the top ten. A remark on this clone: Its antigen is unknown.

Study findings and constraints: Rapid post-treatment expansion, then contraction, generally preceding radiologic response, marked tumor-resident clones.

CDR1 and CDR2 from the germline V gene are MNHEY and SMNVEV (reference sequence). Trimming at V came to 4 bases and at J to 0 bases, leaving 2 bases not matched to a gene. This CDR3 spans 16 amino acids. Sequenced material: peripheral blood, taken 44 weeks after starting pembrolizumab. The rearrangement joins TRBV27 to TRBJ2-1; 11 bases are a match to TRBD2. The clonotype originates from an adult with mismatch repair-deficient cancer. This CDR3 is CASSYTSGSSYNEQFF. CDR3 sequence (DNA): TGTGCCAGCAGTTACACTAGCGGGAGCTCCTACAATGAGCAGTTCTTC.